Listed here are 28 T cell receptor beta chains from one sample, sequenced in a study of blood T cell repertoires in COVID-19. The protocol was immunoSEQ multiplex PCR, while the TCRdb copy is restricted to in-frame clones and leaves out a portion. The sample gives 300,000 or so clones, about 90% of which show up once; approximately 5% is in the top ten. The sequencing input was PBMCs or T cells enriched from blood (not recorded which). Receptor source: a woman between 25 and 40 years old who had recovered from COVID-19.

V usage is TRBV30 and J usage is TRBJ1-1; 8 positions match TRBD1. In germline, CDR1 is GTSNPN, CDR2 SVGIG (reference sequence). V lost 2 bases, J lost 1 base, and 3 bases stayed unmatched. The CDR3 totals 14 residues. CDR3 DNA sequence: TGTGCCTGGAGTCTTACAGGGGGGAACACTGAAGCTTTCTTT. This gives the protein CAWSLTGGNTEAFF.

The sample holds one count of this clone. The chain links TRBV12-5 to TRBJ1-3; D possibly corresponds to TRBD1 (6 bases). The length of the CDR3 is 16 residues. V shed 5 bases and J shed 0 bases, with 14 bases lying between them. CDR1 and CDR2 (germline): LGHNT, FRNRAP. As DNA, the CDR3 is TGTGCTAGTGGTGCCCGGACAGAAGACTCTGGAAACACCATATATTTT. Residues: CASGARTEDSGNTIYF.

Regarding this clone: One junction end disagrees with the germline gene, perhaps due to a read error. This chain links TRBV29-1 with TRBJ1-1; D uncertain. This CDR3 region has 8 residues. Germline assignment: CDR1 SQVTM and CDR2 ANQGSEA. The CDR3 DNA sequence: TGCAGCGTTGAGTTTGGTAGCTTT. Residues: CSVEFGSF.

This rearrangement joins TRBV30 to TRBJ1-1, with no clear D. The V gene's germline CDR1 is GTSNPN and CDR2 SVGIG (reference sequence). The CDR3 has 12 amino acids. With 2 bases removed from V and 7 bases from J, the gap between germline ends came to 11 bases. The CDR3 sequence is CAWSLTPFEAFF. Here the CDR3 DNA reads TGTGCCTGGAGTTTGACACCTTTTGAAGCTTTCTTT.

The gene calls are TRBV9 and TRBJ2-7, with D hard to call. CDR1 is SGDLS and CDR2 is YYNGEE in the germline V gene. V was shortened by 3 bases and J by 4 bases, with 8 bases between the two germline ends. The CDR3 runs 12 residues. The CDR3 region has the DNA TGTGCCAGCAGCGCCTCAGGATACGAGCAGTACTTC. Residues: CASSASGYEQYF.

The DNA of the CDR3 is TGTGCCAGCAGCCAAGTAAGGCAGACTGGGGCTTTCTTT. Translated: CASSQVRQTGAFF. This chain joins TRBV14 and TRBJ1-1; D remains unclear. The germline CDR1 and CDR2 sequences are SGHDN and FVKESK. The CDR3 spans 13 residues. V dropped 1 base and J dropped 11 bases, with 14 bases sitting between them.

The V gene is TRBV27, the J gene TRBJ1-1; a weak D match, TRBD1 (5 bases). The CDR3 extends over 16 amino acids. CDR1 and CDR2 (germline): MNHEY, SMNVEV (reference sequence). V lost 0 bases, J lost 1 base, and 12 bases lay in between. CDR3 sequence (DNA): TGTGCCAGCAGTTTATCGCCCCGGCAGGGGAACACTGAAGCTTTCTTT. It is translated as CASSLSPRQGNTEAFF.

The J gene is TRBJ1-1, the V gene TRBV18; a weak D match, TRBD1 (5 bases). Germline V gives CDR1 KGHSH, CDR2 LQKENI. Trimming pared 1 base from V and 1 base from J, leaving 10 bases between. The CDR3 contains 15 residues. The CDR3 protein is CASSPLETANTEAFF. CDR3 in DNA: TGTGCCAGCTCACCACTCGAGACAGCGAACACTGAAGCTTTCTTT. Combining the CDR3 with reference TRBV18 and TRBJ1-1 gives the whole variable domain NAGVMQNPRHLVRRRGQEARLRCSPMKGHSHVYWYRQLPEEGLKFMVYLQKENIIDESGMPKERFSAEFPKEGPSILRIQQVVRGDSAAYFCASSPLETANTEAFFGQGTRLTVV.

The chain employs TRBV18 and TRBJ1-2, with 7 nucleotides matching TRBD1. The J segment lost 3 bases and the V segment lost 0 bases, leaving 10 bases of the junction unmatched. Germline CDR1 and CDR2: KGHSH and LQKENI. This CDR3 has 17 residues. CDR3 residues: CASSPPPPGGEHYGYTF. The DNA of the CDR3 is TGTGCCAGCTCACCACCGCCCCCAGGGGGTGAACACTATGGCTACACCTTC.

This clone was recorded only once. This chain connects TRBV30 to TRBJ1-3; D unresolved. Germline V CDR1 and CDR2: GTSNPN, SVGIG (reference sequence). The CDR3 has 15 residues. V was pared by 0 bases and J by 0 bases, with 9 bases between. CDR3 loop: CAWSVTGSSGNTIYF. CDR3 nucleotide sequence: TGTGCCTGGAGTGTAACGGGGAGCTCTGGAAACACCATATATTTT.

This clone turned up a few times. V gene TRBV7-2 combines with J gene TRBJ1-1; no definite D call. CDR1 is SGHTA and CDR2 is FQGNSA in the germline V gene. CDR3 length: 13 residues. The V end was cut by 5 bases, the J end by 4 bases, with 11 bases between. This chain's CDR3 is CASSPGMTTEAFF. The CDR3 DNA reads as TGTGCCAGCAGCCCCGGGATGACCACTGAAGCTTTCTTT.

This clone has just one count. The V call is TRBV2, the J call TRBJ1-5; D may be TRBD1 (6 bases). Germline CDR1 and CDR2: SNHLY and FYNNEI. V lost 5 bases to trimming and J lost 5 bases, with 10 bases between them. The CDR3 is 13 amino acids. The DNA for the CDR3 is TGTGCCAGCAGTACCAGGGGTGATCAGCCCCAGCATTTT. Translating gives CASSTRGDQPQHF.

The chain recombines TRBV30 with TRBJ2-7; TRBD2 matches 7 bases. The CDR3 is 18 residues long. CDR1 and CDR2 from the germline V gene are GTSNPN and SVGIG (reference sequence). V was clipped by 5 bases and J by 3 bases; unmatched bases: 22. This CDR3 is CAWAQAPSGTFLIYEQYF. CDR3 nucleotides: TGTGCCTGGGCCCAGGCCCCGAGCGGGACTTTCCTCATCTACGAGCAGTACTTC.

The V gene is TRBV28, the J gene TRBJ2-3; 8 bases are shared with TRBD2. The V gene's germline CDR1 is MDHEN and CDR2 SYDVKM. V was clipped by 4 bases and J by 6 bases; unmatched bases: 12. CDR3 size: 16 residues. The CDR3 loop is CASSSSTSGTWDTQYF. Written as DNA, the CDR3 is TGTGCCAGCAGTTCGTCCACTAGCGGCACATGGGATACGCAGTATTTT.

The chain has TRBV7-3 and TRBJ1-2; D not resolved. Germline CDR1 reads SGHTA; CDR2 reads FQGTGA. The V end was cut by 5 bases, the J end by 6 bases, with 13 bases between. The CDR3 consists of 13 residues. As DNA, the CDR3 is TGTGCCAGCAGCACACAACCGGGAGATGGCTACACCTTC. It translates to CASSTQPGDGYTF.

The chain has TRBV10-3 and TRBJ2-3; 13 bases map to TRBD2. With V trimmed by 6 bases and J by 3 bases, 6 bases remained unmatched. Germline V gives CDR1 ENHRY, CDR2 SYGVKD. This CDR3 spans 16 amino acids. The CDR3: CAIRLGLAGKTDTQYF. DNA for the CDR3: TGTGCCATCAGGTTGGGACTAGCGGGGAAAACAGATACGCAGTATTTT.

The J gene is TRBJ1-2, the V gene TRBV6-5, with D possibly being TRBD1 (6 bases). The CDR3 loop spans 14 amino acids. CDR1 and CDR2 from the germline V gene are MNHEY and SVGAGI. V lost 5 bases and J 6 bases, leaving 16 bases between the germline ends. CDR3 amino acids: CASSLTGLRNGYTF. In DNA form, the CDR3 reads TGTGCCAGCAGTCTCACAGGGCTCCGAAATGGCTACACCTTC.

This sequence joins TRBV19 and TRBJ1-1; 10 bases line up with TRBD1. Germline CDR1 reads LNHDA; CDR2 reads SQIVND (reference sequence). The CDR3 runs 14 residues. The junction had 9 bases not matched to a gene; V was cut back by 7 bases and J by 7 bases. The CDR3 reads CASIRTGGRNEAFF. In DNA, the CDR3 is TGTGCCAGTATCCGGACAGGGGGGCGAAATGAAGCTTTCTTT.

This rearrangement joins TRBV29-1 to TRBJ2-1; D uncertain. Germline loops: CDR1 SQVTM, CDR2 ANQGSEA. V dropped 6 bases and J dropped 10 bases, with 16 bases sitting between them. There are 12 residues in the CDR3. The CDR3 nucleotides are TGCAGCGTCAACTTCTCCGTGCGCGAGCAGTTCTTC. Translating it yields CSVNFSVREQFF.

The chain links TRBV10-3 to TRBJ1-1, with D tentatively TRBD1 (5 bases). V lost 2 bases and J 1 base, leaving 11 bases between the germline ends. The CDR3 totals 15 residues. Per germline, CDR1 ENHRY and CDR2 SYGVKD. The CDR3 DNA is TGTGCCATCAGTGAGAGGAGGGGTGCGAACACTGAAGCTTTCTTT. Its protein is CAISERRGANTEAFF.

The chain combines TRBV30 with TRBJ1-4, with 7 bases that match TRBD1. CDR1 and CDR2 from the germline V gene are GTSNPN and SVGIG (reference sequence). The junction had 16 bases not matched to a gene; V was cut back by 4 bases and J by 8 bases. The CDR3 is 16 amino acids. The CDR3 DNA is TGTGCCTGGACCCCGGGGAATTGGCAGGGGGGCGAAAAACTGTTTTTT. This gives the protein CAWTPGNWQGGEKLFF.

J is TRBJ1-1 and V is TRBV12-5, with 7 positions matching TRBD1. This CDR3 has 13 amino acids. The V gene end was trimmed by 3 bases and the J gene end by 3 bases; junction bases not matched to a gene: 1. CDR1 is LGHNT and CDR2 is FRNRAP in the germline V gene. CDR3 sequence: CASGLQGYTEAFF. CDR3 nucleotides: TGTGCTAGTGGTTTACAGGGGTACACTGAAGCTTTCTTT.

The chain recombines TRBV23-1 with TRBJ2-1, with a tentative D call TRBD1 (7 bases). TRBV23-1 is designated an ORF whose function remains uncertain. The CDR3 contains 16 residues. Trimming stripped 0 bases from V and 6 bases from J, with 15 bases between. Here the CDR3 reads CASSQSRQGGLNEQFF. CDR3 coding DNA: TGCGCCAGCAGTCAATCCCGCCAGGGGGGACTCAATGAGCAGTTCTTC.

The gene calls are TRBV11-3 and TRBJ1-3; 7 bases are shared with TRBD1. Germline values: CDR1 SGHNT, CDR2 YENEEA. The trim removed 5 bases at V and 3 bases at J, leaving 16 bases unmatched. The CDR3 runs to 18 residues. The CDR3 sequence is CASSPIRDRRLYGNTIYF. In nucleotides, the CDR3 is TGTGCCAGCAGCCCCATCCGGGACAGAAGACTGTATGGAAACACCATATATTTT.

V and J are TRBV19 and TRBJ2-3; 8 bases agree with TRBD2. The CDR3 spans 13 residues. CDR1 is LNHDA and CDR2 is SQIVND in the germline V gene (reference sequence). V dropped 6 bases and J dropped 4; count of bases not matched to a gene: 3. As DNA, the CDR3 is TGTGCCAGTAGGGGACTAGGCGCAGATACGCAGTATTTT. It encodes CASRGLGADTQYF.

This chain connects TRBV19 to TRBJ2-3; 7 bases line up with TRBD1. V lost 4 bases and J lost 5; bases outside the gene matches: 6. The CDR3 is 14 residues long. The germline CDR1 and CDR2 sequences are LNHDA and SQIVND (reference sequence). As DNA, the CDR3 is TGTGCCAGTAGTAATCGGCAGGGGGTAGATACGCAGTATTTT. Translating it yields CASSNRQGVDTQYF.

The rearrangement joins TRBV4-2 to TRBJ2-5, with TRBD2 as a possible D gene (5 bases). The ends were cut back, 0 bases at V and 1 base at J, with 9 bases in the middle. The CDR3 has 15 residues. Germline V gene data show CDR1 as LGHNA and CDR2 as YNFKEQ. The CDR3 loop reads CASSQEGSPQETQYF. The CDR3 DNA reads TGTGCCAGCAGCCAAGAAGGGAGCCCCCAAGAGACCCAGTACTTC.

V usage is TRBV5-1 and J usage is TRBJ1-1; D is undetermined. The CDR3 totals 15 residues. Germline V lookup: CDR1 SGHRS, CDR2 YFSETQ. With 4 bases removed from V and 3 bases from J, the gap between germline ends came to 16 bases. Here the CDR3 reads CASSGGAGLDTEAFF. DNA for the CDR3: TGCGCCAGCAGCGGAGGTGCAGGTTTGGACACTGAAGCTTTCTTT.